This TCR beta chain was retrieved from a study of blood T cell repertoires in COVID-19. On the study more broadly: The origin of the acute and convalescent COVID-19 samples was the United States, Italy and Spain. T cells, B-cell-depleted T cells, or PBMCs provided the cDNA or gDNA that served as material.

It was during active infection that Seattle patients were enrolled and then longitudinally followed. CDR3 size: 15 residues. Unmatched junction bases numbered 2, after V lost 0 bases and J lost 5 bases. Germline CDR1 SGHRS, CDR2 YFSETQ. In the original processing: Reference gene primers were amplified, and this amplification served to estimate nucleated cell counts. The table came from immunoSEQ multiplex PCR; TCRdb's copy has only in-frame clones and leaves some out. That table furnishes V, J and clone size, whereas the DNA furnished D and trimming. The sample yields 90,000 to 100,000 clones, under 90% seen once.

This TCR was sampled from a man aged 55 to 70 with COVID-19, enrolled during active disease. Material for sequencing was peripheral blood. The V and J genes are TRBV5-1 and TRBJ2-3; 11 nucleotides match TRBD2. The CDR3 region is CASSLVLAGGDTQYF. CDR3 bases: TGCGCCAGCAGCTTGGTCCTAGCGGGAGGAGATACGCAGTATTTT.